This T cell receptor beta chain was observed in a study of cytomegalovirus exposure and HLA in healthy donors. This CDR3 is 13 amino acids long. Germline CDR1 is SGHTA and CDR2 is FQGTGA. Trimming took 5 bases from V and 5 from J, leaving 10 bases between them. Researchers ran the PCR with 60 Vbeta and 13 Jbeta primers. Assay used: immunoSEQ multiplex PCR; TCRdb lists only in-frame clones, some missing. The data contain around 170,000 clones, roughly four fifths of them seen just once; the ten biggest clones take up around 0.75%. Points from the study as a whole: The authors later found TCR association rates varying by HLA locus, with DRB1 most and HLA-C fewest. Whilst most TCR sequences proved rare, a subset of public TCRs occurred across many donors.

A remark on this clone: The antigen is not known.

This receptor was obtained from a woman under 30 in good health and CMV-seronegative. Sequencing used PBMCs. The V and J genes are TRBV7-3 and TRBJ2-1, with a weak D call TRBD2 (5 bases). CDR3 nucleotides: TGTGCCAGCAGCGCCACTAGAGACAATGAGCAGTTCTTC. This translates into CASSATRDNEQFF.